The entry that follows covers one TCR beta chain sequence. Its specificity is unknown. Unmatched junction bases numbered 24, after V lost 11 bases and J lost 2 bases. The CDR3 is 19 amino acids. Germline CDR1 and CDR2: SGHNT and YENEEA. These data are taken from a study of cytomegalovirus exposure and HLA in healthy donors. About the research overall: The approximately 660 first-cohort repertoires shared a platform with the roughly 130 validation repertoires, as reported in a later analysis. General study findings and limits: In the roughly 120 validation repertoires, a later analysis found that first-cohort TCR clusters tended to co-occur. Reports described diagnosis of cytomegalovirus status by the classifier as highly specific and sensitive. Under in vitro conditions, a few CMV-associated chains were confirmed as specific for CMV antigens.

Libraries were prepared by immunoSEQ multiplex PCR; TCRdb keeps only in-frame clonotypes and omits some of them. This table has 150,000 to 200,000 clones, about nine tenths appearing once. Sequences were obtained from PBMCs. This chain connects TRBV11-3 to TRBJ2-3, with TRBD1 identical over 8 bases. The receptor's source is a woman in her late teens or twenties in good health and CMV-seropositive. This CDR3 reads CAPPFRDRGLRRDTDTQYF. CDR3 sequence (DNA): TGTGCCCCACCTTTCAGAGACAGGGGCCTCCGGAGGGACACAGATACGCAGTATTTT.